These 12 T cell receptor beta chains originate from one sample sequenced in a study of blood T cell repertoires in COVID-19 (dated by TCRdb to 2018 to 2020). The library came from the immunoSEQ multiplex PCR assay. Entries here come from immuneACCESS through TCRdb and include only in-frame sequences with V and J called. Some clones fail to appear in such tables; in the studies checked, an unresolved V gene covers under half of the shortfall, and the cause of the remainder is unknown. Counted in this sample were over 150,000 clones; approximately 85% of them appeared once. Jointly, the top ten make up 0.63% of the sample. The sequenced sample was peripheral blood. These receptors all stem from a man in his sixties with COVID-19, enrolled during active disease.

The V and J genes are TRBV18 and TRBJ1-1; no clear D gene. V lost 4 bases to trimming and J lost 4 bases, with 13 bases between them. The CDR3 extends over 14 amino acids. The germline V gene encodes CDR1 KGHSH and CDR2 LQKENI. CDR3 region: CASSLYTSGTEAFF. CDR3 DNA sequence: TGTGCCAGCTCACTCTACACTTCGGGCACTGAAGCTTTCTTT.

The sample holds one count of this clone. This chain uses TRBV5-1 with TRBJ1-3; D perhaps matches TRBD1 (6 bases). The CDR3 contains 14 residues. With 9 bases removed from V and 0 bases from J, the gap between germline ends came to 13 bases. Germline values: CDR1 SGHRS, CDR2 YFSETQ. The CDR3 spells CATSPQGSGNTIYF. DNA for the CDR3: TGCGCCACCTCGCCACAGGGCTCTGGAAACACCATATATTTT.

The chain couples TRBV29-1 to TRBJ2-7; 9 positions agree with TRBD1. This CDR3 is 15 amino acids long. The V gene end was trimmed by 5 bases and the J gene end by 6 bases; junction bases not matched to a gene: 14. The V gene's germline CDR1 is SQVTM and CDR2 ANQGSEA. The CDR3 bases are TGCAGCGTTTCAACTTCCGGGACAGGGAGAGGCGAGCAGTACTTC. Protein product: CSVSTSGTGRGEQYF.

The CDR3: CASSPGGSYNSPLHF. As DNA, the CDR3 is TGTGCCAGCAGCCCGGGGGGCTCCTATAATTCACCCCTCCACTTT. V and J are TRBV7-8 and TRBJ1-6; D is possibly TRBD1 (5 bases). Germline-derived CDR1 and CDR2 are SGHVS and FQNEAQ. The CDR3 is 15 residues long. V shed 5 bases and J shed 0 bases, with 8 bases lying between them.

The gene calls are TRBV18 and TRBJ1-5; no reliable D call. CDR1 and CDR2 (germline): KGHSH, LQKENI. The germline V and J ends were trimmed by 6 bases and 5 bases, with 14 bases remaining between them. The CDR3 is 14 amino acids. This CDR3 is CASSGGISDQPQHF. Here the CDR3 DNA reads TGTGCCAGCTCGGGCGGGATCAGCGATCAGCCCCAGCATTTT. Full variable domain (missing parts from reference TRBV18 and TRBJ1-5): NAGVMQNPRHLVRRRGQEARLRCSPMKGHSHVYWYRQLPEEGLKFMVYLQKENIIDESGMPKERFSAEFPKEGPSILRIQQVVRGDSAAYFCASSGGISDQPQHFGDGTRLSIL.

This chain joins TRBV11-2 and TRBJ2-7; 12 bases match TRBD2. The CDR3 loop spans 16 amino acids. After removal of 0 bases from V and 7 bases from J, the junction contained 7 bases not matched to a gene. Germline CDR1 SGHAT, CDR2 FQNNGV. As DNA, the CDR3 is TGTGCCAGCAGCTTAGATCTAGCGGGGGGGCAAAAAGAGCAGTACTTC. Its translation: CASSLDLAGGQKEQYF.

The CDR3 reads CASSPRAGATNEKLFF. Here the CDR3 DNA reads TGTGCCAGCTCACCACGGGCAGGGGCAACTAATGAAAAACTGTTTTTT. The V gene is TRBV18, the J gene TRBJ1-4; D might be TRBD1 (6 bases). Germline V gives CDR1 KGHSH, CDR2 LQKENI. Trimming shortened V by 1 base and J by 0 bases, and 9 bases separated the two germline ends. CDR3 size: 16 residues.

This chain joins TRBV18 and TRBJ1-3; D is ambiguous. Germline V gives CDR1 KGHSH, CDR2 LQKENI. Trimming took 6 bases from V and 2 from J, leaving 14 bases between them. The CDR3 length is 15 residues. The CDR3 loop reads CASSGGFSAGNTIYF. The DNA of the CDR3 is TGTGCCAGCTCCGGAGGGTTTTCGGCTGGAAACACCATATATTTT.

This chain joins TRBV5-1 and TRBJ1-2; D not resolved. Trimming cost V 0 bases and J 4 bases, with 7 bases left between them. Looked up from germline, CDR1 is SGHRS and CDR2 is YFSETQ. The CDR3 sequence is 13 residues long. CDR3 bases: TGCGCCAGCAGCTTGGACGGGGTCTATGGCTACACCTTC. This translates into CASSLDGVYGYTF.

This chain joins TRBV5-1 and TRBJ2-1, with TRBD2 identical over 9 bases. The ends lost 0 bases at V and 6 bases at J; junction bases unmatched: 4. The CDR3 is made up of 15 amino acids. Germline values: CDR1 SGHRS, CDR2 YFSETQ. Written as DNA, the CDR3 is TGCGCCAGCAGCTTGGTCGGGACTAGCTTCAATGAGCAGTTCTTC. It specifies CASSLVGTSFNEQFF.

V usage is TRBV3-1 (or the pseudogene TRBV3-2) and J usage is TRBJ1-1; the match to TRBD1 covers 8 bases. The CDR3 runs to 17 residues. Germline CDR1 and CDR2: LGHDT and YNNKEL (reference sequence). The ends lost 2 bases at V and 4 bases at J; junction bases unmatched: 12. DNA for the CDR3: TGTGCCAGCAGCCAACAAATCCCCAGGGGGCGCGGCACTGAAGCTTTCTTT. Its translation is CASSQQIPRGRGTEAFF.

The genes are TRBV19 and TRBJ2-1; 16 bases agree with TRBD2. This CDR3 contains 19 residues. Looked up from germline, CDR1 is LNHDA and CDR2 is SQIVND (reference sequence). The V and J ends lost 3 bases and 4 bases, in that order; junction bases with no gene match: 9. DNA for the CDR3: TGTGCCAGTAGTATTTCGGGACTAGCGGGAGGGTACCTTTACAATGAGCAGTTCTTC. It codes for CASSISGLAGGYLYNEQFF.